This TCR beta chain came from a study of graft-versus-host responses after intestinal transplantation. Study-wide context: All recipients were transplanted with multivisceral, liver-intestinal, or isolated intestinal grafts. Findings and limits, study-wide: Recipient marrow showed GvH clones, some seen first in ileum or blood. In patients with graft-donor T cell macrochimerism, allograft graft-versus-host to host-versus-graft clonal ratios were high.

This table comes from immunoSEQ multiplex PCR, and its TCRdb copy is limited to in-frame clones, with some not included. The table lists more than 95,000 clones, 92% of them singletons, with around 0.18% in the top ten. CDR1 and CDR2 from the germline V gene are LNHNV and YYDKDF (reference sequence). The CDR3 contains 15 residues. Germline trimming cut 0 bases from V and 7 bases from J; bases unmatched to any gene: 5. The count of this clone is one. Its antigen remains unidentified. The sequences come from unstimulated CD4+ T cells sorted from spleen or lymph node cells, collected before intestinal transplant. The receptor's source is a human donor who received an intestinal transplant. V usage is TRBV15 and J usage is TRBJ1-5; 8 bases align to TRBD1. In nucleotides, the CDR3 is TGTGCCACCAGCAGAGACGGACAGGGAGGGCAGCCCCAGCATTTT. It yields the protein CATSRDGQGGQPQHF.